In its sample, the clone carrying this TCR beta chain was seen once. The antigen is not known. This entry is derived from a study of T cells in Graves' hyperthyroidism and ophthalmopathy. TCR beta CDR3 region amplification was performed from RNA transcripts. The HTBI primer set served for first-round RT-PCR of the TCR CDR3. TCRdb re-analysed the multiplex PCR reads in MiXCR, keeping a single row per CDR3 protein. The sample records 300,000 or so distinct CDR3 sequences, roughly 17% being singletons. Whole-study results and caveats: Peripheral blood also featured most of the thyroid clonotypes expanded above 0.001.

Germline loops: CDR1 MNHEY, CDR2 SVGAGI. This CDR3 has 15 amino acids. V gave up 0 bases and J gave up 2 bases, with 11 bases separating them. Sequences were obtained from blood. The chain carries TRBV6-5 and TRBJ2-7; D might be TRBD2 (6 bases). This receptor was identified in a man aged 30-40 years with Graves' hyperthyroidism. In DNA form, the CDR3 reads TGTGCCAGCAGTTACTCCGCGGGCGGGGCCTACGAGCAGTACTTC. Amino acids: CASSYSAGGAYEQYF.